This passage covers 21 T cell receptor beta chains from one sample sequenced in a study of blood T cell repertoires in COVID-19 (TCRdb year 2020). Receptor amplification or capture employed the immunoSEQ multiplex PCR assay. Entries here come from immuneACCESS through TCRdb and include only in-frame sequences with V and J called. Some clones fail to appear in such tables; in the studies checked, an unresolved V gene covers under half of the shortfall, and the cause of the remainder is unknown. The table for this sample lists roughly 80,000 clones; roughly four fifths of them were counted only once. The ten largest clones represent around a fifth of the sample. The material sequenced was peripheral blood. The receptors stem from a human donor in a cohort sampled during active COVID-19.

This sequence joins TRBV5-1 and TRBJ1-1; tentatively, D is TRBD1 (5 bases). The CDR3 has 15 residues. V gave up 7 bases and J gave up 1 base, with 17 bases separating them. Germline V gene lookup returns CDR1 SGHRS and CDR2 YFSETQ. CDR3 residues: CASGNTGLPNTEAFF. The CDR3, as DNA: TGCGCCAGCGGGAACACGGGACTCCCGAACACTGAAGCTTTCTTT.

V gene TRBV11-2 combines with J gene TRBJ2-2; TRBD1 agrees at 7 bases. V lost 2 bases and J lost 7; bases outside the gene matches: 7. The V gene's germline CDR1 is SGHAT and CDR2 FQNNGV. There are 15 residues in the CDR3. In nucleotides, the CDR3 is TGTGCCAGCAGCTTACTTCTAGGGGGCATCGGGGAGCTGTTTTTT. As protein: CASSLLLGGIGELFF. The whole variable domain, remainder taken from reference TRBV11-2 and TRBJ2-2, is EAGVAQSPRYKIIEKRQSVAFWCNPISGHATLYWYQQILGQGPKLLIQFQNNGVVDDSQLPKDRFSAERLKGVDSTLKIQPAKLEDSAVYLCASSLLLGGIGELFFGEGSRLTVL.

Here the CDR3 reads CASSLDYSSYNEQFF. CDR3 nucleotide sequence: TGTGCCAGCAGTCTCGACTATTCCTCCTACAATGAGCAGTTCTTC. The chain joins TRBV28 to TRBJ2-1; TRBD2 might be the D (5 bases). The CDR3 is 15 residues long. Deletions cut 5 bases from V and 0 bases from J, with 11 bases between. Germline loops: CDR1 MDHEN, CDR2 SYDVKM.

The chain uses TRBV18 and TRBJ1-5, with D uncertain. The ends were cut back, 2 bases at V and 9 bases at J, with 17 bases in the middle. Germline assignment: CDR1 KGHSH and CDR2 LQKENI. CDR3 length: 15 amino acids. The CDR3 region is CASSPAGRDAGPQHF. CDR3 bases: TGTGCCAGCTCACCAGCCGGGAGGGATGCGGGGCCCCAGCATTTT.

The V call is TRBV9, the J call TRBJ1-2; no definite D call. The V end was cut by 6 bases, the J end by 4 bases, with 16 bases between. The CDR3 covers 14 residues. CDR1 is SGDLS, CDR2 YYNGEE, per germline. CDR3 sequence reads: CASTPPADFYGYTF. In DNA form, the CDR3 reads TGTGCCAGCACCCCCCCGGCGGATTTCTATGGCTACACCTTC. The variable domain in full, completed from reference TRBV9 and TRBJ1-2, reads DSGVTQTPKHLITATGQRVTLRCSPRSGDLSVYWYQQSLDQGLQFLIQYYNGEERAKGNILERFSAQQFPDLHSELNLSSLELGDSALYFCASTPPADFYGYTFGSGTRLTVV.

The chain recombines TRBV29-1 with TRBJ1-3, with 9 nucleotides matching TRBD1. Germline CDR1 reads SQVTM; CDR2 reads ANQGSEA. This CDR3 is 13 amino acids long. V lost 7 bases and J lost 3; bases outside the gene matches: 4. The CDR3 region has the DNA TGCAGCGCTGACAGGGGGGTTGGAAACACCATATATTTT. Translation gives CSADRGVGNTIYF.

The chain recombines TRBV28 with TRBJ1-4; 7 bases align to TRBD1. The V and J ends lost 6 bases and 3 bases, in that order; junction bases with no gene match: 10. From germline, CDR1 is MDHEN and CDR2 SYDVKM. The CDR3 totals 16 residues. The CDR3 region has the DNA TGTGCCAGCAGCTCCTTGACAGGGTTAGCTAATGAAAAACTGTTTTTT. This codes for CASSSLTGLANEKLFF.

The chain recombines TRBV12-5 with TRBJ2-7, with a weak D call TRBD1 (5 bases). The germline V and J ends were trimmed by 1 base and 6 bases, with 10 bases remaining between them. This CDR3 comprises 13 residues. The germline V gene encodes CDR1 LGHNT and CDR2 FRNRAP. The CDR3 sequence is CASGLAGSGEQYF. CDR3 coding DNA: TGTGCTAGTGGTTTGGCAGGGTCGGGCGAGCAGTACTTC.

CDR3 sequence: CASSPASGQGATGELFF. The CDR3 DNA is TGTGCCAGCAGCCCCGCCTCTGGACAGGGGGCCACCGGGGAGCTGTTTTTT. The rearrangement uses TRBV7-6 and TRBJ2-2; 11 bases line up with TRBD1. The germline gives CDR1 SGHVS, CDR2 FNYEAQ. The CDR3 is made up of 17 amino acids. The J segment lost 4 bases and the V segment lost 5 bases, leaving 9 bases of the junction unmatched.

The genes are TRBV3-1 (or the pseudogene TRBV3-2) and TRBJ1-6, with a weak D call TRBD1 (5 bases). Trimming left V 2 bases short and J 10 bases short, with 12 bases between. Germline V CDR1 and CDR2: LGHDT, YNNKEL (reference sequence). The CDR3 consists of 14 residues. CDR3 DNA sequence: TGTGCCAGCAGCCAATTTTTTAGGGGATCACCCCTCCACTTT. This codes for CASSQFFRGSPLHF.

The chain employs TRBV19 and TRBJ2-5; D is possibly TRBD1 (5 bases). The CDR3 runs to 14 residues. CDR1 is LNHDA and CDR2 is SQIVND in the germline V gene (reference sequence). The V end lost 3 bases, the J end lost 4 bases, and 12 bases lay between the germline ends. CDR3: CASSMMSRGETQYF. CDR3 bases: TGTGCCAGTAGTATGATGTCAAGGGGAGAGACCCAGTACTTC. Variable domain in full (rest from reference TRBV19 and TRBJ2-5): DGGITQSPKYLFRKEGQNVTLSCEQNLNHDAMYWYRQDPGQGLRLIYYSQIVNDFQKGDIAEGYSVSREKKESFPLTVTSAQKNPTAFYLCASSMMSRGETQYFGPGTRLLVL.

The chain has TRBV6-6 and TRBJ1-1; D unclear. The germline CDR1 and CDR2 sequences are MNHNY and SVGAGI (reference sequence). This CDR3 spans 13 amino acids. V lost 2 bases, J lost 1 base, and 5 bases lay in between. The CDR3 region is CASSYRSNTEAFF. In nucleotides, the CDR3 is TGTGCCAGCAGTTACCGTTCGAACACTGAAGCTTTCTTT.

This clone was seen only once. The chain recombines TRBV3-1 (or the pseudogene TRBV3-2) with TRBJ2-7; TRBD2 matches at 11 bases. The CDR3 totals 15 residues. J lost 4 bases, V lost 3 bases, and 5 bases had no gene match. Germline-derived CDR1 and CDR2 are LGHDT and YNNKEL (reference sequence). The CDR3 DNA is TGTGCCAGCAGCCAGGGACTAGCGGCGGCGTACGAGCAGTACTTC. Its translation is CASSQGLAAAYEQYF.

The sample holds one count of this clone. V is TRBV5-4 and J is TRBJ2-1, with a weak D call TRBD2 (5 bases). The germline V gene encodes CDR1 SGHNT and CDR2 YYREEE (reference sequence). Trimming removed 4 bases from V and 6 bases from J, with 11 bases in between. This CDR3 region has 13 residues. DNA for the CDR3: TGTGCCAGCAGCCCGGAGGTACCCAATGAGCAGTTCTTC. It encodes CASSPEVPNEQFF. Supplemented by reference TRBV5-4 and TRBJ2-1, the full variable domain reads ETGVTQSPTHLIKTRGQQVTLRCSSQSGHNTVSWYQQALGQGPQFIFQYYREEENGRGNFPPRFSGLQFPNYSSELNVNALELDDSALYLCASSPEVPNEQFFGPGTRLTVL.

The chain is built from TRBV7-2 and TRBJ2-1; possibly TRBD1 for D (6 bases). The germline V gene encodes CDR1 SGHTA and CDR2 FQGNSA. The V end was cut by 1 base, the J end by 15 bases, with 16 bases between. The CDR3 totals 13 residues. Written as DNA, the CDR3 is TGTGCCAGCAGCTTAGACTTTCTCGGGACACCGTTCTTC. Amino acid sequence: CASSLDFLGTPFF.

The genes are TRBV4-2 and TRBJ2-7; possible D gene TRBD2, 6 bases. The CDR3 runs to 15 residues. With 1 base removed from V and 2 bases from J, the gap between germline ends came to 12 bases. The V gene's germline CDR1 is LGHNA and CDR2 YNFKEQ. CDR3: CASSQAGERAYEQYF. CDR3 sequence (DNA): TGTGCCAGCAGCCAAGCGGGGGAGCGAGCCTACGAGCAGTACTTC.

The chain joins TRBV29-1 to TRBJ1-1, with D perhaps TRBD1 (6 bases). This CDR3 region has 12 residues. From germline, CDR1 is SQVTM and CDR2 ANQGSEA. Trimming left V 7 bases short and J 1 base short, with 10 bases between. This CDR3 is CSAGVGNTEAFF. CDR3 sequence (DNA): TGCAGCGCAGGGGTCGGGAACACTGAAGCTTTCTTT.

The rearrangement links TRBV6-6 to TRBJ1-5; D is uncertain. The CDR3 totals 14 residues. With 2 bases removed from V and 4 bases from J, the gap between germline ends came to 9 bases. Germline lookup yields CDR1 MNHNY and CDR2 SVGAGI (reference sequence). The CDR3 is CASSYARGNQPQHF. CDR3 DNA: TGTGCCAGCAGTTACGCCAGAGGGAATCAGCCCCAGCATTTT.

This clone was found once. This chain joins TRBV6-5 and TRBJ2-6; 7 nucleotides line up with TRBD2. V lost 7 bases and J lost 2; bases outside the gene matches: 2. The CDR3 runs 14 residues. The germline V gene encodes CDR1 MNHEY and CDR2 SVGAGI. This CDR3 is CASTRGAGANVLTF. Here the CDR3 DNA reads TGTGCCAGCACCCGGGGGGCTGGGGCCAACGTCCTGACTTTC.

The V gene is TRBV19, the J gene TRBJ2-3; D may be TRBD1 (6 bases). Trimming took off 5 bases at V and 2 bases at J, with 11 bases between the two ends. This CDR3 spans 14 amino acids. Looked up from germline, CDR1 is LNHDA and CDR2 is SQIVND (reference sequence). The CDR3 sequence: CASSLQGNTDTQYF. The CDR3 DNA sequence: TGTGCCAGTAGTCTCCAGGGGAACACAGATACGCAGTATTTT. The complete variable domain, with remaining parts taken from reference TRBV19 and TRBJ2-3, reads DGGITQSPKYLFRKEGQNVTLSCEQNLNHDAMYWYRQDPGQGLRLIYYSQIVNDFQKGDIAEGYSVSREKKESFPLTVTSAQKNPTAFYLCASSLQGNTDTQYFGPGTRLTVL.

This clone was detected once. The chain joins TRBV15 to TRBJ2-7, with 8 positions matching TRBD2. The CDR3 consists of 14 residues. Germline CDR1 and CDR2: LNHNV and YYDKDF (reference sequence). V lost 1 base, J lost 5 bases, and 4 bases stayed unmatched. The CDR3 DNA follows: TGTGCCACCAGCAGAGTTCGGGGGGGAAACGAGCAGTACTTC. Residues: CATSRVRGGNEQYF.